The entry below gives a single T cell receptor (beta chain) sequence along with its context. Measured with immunoSEQ multiplex PCR; TCRdb has only the in-frame clones, and not every one. The data show 220,000 or so clones, 85% seen once. The data belong to a study of blood T cell repertoires in COVID-19. The V end was cut by 3 bases, the J end by 10 bases, with 13 bases between. Per the germline V gene, CDR1 is MNHNS and CDR2 is SASEGT. The CDR3 is 13 residues long. The chain has TRBV6-1 and TRBJ2-1; D gene ambiguous. This clonotype was sampled from a man aged 45-65 years who had recovered from COVID-19. Sequenced sample: peripheral blood. Here the CDR3 DNA reads TGTGCCAGCAGTGACACTACTCAATGGGAGCAGTTCTTC. Translated: CASSDTTQWEQFF.